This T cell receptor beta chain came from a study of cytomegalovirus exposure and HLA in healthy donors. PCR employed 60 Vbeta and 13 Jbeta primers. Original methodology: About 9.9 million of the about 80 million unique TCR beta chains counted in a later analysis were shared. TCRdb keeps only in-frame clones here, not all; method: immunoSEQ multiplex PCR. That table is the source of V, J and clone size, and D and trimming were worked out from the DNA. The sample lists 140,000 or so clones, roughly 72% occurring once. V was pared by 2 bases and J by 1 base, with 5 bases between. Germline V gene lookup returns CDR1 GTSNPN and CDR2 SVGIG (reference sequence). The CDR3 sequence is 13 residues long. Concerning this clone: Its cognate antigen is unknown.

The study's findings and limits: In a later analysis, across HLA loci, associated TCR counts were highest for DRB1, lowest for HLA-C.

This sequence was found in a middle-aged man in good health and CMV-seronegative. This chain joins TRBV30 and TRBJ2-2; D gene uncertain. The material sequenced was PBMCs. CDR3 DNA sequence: TGTGCCTGGAGTTACAGGAACACCGGGGAGCTGTTTTTT. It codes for CAWSYRNTGELFF.